Here is one TCR beta chain with its context. These data come from a study of T cell changes during pregnancy in multiple sclerosis. Per the germline V gene, CDR1 is LNHDA and CDR2 is SQIVND (reference sequence). The CDR3 consists of 13 residues. The ends were cut back, 7 bases at V and 4 bases at J, with 13 bases in the middle. Profiling relied on immunoSEQ multiplex PCR, and the TCRdb table lists in-frame clones only, not all of them. The table lists 30,000 to 35,000 clones, just over 90% of them singletons. The TCR was taken from a female donor with multiple sclerosis, enrolled in a pregnancy study. V usage is TRBV19 and J usage is TRBJ1-2, with unresolved D. The sequenced sample was CD8+ T cells from peripheral blood mononuclear cells, obtained before pregnancy. The DNA for the CDR3 is TGTGCCAGTACTCCGGGGTTGGGCTATGGCTACACCTTC. Its protein is CASTPGLGYGYTF. Combining the CDR3 with reference TRBV19 and TRBJ1-2 gives the whole variable domain DGGITQSPKYLFRKEGQNVTLSCEQNLNHDAMYWYRQDPGQGLRLIYYSQIVNDFQKGDIAEGYSVSREKKESFPLTVTSAQKNPTAFYLCASTPGLGYGYTFGSGTRLTVV.